The next 27 T cell receptor beta chains were all read from a single sample in a study of patients and donors after allogeneic stem cell transplantation. TCRdb re-called the RT-PCR reads through MiXCR, storing one row per CDR3 protein. The sample shows around 160,000 distinct CDR3 sequences, approximately 31% of them seen only once. The sequenced material came from blood, either unsorted or a sorted T cell fraction (not recorded which). The receptors derive from a human donor who was either an allogeneic HSCT recipient or a stem cell or donor lymphocyte infusion donor (not recorded which). It is not recorded whose cells these are; they may come from a transplant donor.

The chain combines TRBV6-4 with TRBJ1-2, with D possibly TRBD1 on 6 matching bases. The CDR3 is 15 amino acids. Trimming took 4 bases from V and 6 from J, leaving 18 bases between them. CDR1 MRHNA and CDR2 SNTAGT come from the germline V gene. This chain's CDR3 is CASSGLSGAKNGYTF. The CDR3 DNA follows: TGTGCCAGCAGTGGGTTATCGGGGGCGAAGAATGGCTACACCTTC.

This clonotype was seen at least ten times. The genes are TRBV20-1 and TRBJ1-2; the D gene is possibly TRBD1 (5 bases). V was shortened by 6 bases and J by 4 bases, with 15 bases between the two germline ends. CDR1 is DFQATT, CDR2 SNEGSKA, per germline (reference sequence). This CDR3 spans 13 amino acids. The CDR3 DNA sequence: TGCAGTGCCCCTCCAGGGCCTTCCTATGGCTACACCTTC. It specifies CSAPPGPSYGYTF.

The chain recombines TRBV6-5 with TRBJ2-7; 10 bases match TRBD2. CDR3 length: 13 amino acids. The germline CDR1 and CDR2 sequences are MNHEY and SVGAGI. J gave up 1 base and V 8 bases, and 2 bases lay outside the gene matches. This CDR3 reads CASALAGSYEQYF. DNA for the CDR3: TGTGCCAGCGCACTAGCGGGATCCTACGAGCAGTACTTC.

This chain joins TRBV24-1 and TRBJ2-4, with 7 bases lining up with TRBD1. The germline CDR1 and CDR2 sequences are KGHDR and SFDVKD. The CDR3 contains 14 residues. With 3 bases clipped from V and 6 bases from J, the junction kept 4 bases outside the gene matches. CDR3 in amino acids: CATSDTGTANIQYF. CDR3 coding DNA: TGTGCCACCAGTGATACGGGGACAGCAAACATTCAGTACTTC.

The chain has TRBV5-1 and TRBJ2-7; 10 bases align to TRBD2. Germline V CDR1 and CDR2: SGHRS, YFSETQ. V lost 1 base to trimming and J lost 0 bases; unmatched junction nucleotides: 1. The CDR3 covers 15 residues. CDR3 nucleotides: TGCGCCAGCAGCTTGAGGACTAGCGGCTCCTACGAGCAGTACTTC. Encoded protein: CASSLRTSGSYEQYF.

The table lists this clonotype with a few counts. The genes are TRBV20-1 and TRBJ2-1; D possibly corresponds to TRBD1 (6 bases). Trimming cost V 3 bases and J 8 bases, with 14 bases left between them. In germline, CDR1 is DFQATT, CDR2 SNEGSKA (reference sequence). The CDR3 runs to 13 residues. CDR3 in DNA: TGCAGTGCTAGGCGACAGGACCCCCATGAGCAGTTCTTC. This gives the protein CSARRQDPHEQFF.

DNA for the CDR3: TGTGCCACAGCCGGGACAGGGCGCACAGATACGCAGTATTTT. Its translation is CATAGTGRTDTQYF. The chain uses TRBV24-1 and TRBJ2-3; 9 bases are a match to TRBD1. In germline, CDR1 is KGHDR, CDR2 SFDVKD. The CDR3 consists of 14 residues. The J segment lost 1 base and the V segment lost 10 bases, leaving 5 bases of the junction unmatched.

A few counts support this clonotype. The V gene is TRBV12-3 or TRBV12-4, the J gene TRBJ2-6, with unresolved D. This CDR3 is built from 14 residues. The germline V and J ends were trimmed by 7 bases and 0 bases, with 7 bases remaining between them. CDR3 nucleotides: TGTGCCAGCACCGACATCTCTGGGGCCAACGTCCTGACTTTC. Amino acid sequence: CASTDISGANVLTF.

This clonotype has more than one count but fewer than ten. This chain uses TRBV7-2 with TRBJ1-5; D call uncertain. Trimming took 1 base from V and 2 from J, leaving 9 bases between them. This CDR3 contains 15 residues. Per germline, CDR1 SGHTA and CDR2 FQGNSA. CDR3 sequence: CASSLVGQGNQPQHF. The CDR3 DNA is TGTGCCAGCAGCTTAGTAGGGCAGGGCAATCAGCCCCAGCATTTT.

This chain links TRBV4-2 with TRBJ2-7; 8 bases fit TRBD1. The CDR3 contains 15 residues. J gave up 3 bases and V 1 base, and 5 bases lay outside the gene matches. Germline V gives CDR1 LGHNA, CDR2 YNFKEQ. CDR3: CASSQVQGVRYEQYF. The CDR3 DNA reads as TGTGCCAGCAGCCAAGTACAGGGGGTGCGCTACGAGCAGTACTTC.

This clonotype appeared a few times. The genes are TRBV12-3 or TRBV12-4 and TRBJ1-1; the match to TRBD1 covers 10 bases. After removal of 5 bases from V and 1 base from J, the junction contained 4 bases not matched to a gene. The CDR3 runs to 15 residues. Here the CDR3 DNA reads TGTGCCAGCAGTCCCCGACAGGGGGCGAACACTGAAGCTTTCTTT. Encoded protein: CASSPRQGANTEAFF.

The chain carries TRBV20-1 and TRBJ2-7; TRBD2 is a possible D gene (6 bases). This CDR3 contains 17 residues. The V end was cut by 0 bases, the J end by 0 bases, with 18 bases between. Germline lookup yields CDR1 DFQATT and CDR2 SNEGSKA (reference sequence). The CDR3 here is CSARDLPGRRDSYEQYF. The CDR3 DNA follows: TGCAGTGCTAGAGATCTGCCCGGGCGGAGGGACTCCTACGAGCAGTACTTC.

The chain recombines TRBV5-1 with TRBJ2-2; TRBD2 matches at 10 bases. Germline assignment: CDR1 SGHRS and CDR2 YFSETQ. Trimming took 0 bases from V and 5 from J; bases not matched to a gene: 1. The CDR3 has 15 amino acids. Written as DNA, the CDR3 is TGCGCCAGCAGCTTGGAACTAGCGGGAACCGGGGAGCTGTTTTTT. Translating gives CASSLELAGTGELFF.

The V call is TRBV7-2, the J call TRBJ2-5; tentatively, D is TRBD2 (6 bases). CDR3 length: 16 residues. V lost 2 bases, J lost 1 base, and 14 bases lay in between. CDR1 SGHTA and CDR2 FQGNSA come from the germline V gene. In DNA, the CDR3 is TGTGCCAGCAGCTTATTCACAGCGGGTCCCCAAGAGACCCAGTACTTC. Translating it yields CASSLFTAGPQETQYF.

V and J are TRBV29-1 and TRBJ1-1, with D possibly matching TRBD1 (6 bases). Per germline, CDR1 SQVTM and CDR2 ANQGSEA. The CDR3 length is 13 residues. Trimming took off 6 bases at V and 1 base at J, with 12 bases between the two ends. In DNA, the CDR3 is TGCAGCGTCTGGACAGCGTCGAACACTGAAGCTTTCTTT. Its translation: CSVWTASNTEAFF. Looking up the rest from reference TRBV29-1 and TRBJ1-1 gives the full variable domain: SAVISQKPSRDICQRGTSLTIQCQVDSQVTMMFWYRQQPGQSLTLIATANQGSEATYESGFVIDKFPISRPNLTFSTLTVSNMSPEDSSIYLCSVWTASNTEAFFGQGTRLTVV.

The CDR3, as DNA: TGCAGTGCCGGGGACAGGGTCGACGAGCAGTACTTC. Protein sequence: CSAGDRVDEQYF. The rearrangement uses TRBV20-1 and TRBJ2-7, with 9 nucleotides matching TRBD1. This CDR3 contains 12 residues. The V and J ends lost 6 bases and 5 bases, in that order; junction bases with no gene match: 5. Germline CDR1 and CDR2: DFQATT and SNEGSKA (reference sequence).

This clonotype was recorded at least ten times. The chain uses TRBV12-3 or TRBV12-4 and TRBJ1-1; 8 bases agree with TRBD1. This CDR3 has 14 residues. J was trimmed by 5 bases and V by 3 bases; bases with no gene match: 5. CDR3 sequence reads: CASSFQGAGTEAFF. Here the CDR3 DNA reads TGTGCCAGCAGTTTCCAGGGGGCTGGTACTGAAGCTTTCTTT.

The chain is built from TRBV12-3 or TRBV12-4 and TRBJ2-7; D not certain. Trimming cost V 1 base and J 3 bases, with 7 bases left between them. The CDR3 covers 13 residues. This CDR3 reads CASSLGQLYEQYF. CDR3 bases: TGTGCCAGCAGTTTAGGGCAGCTCTACGAGCAGTACTTC.

V gene TRBV29-1 combines with J gene TRBJ2-3; 7 bases align to TRBD2. The CDR3 runs to 12 residues. V lost 1 base and J lost 5; bases outside the gene matches: 0. The V gene's germline CDR1 is SQVTM and CDR2 ANQGSEA. CDR3 DNA sequence: TGCAGCGTTGAAGGGGGGGGAGATACGCAGTATTTT. Protein product: CSVEGGGDTQYF.

The table lists this clonotype with a few counts. J is TRBJ1-2 and V is TRBV9, with D possibly being TRBD1 (5 bases). The CDR3 spans 15 residues. In germline, CDR1 is SGDLS, CDR2 YYNGEE. V was shortened by 4 bases and J by 7 bases, with 20 bases between the two germline ends. This CDR3 is CASSSRGALVSGYTF. The DNA of the CDR3 is TGTGCCAGCAGCTCAAGGGGAGCTCTTGTCTCTGGCTACACCTTC.

This chain joins TRBV5-5 and TRBJ2-4; D possibly uses TRBD1 or TRBD2 (5 bases each). Germline V gene data show CDR1 as SGHKS and CDR2 as YYEKEE (reference sequence). Trimming left V 0 bases short and J 6 bases short, with 13 bases between. This CDR3 is built from 15 residues. This CDR3 is CASSLEGDPRNIQYF. Written as DNA, the CDR3 is TGTGCCAGCAGCTTGGAAGGGGACCCCCGAAACATTCAGTACTTC.

This clonotype has at least ten counts. The chain is built from TRBV12-3 or TRBV12-4 and TRBJ2-7, with D possibly called TRBD1 or TRBD2 (5 bases each). V was pared by 3 bases and J by 6 bases, with 15 bases between. This CDR3 spans 14 amino acids. The CDR3 loop reads CASSFGGMGFEQYF. In DNA, the CDR3 is TGTGCCAGCAGTTTTGGGGGAATGGGATTCGAGCAGTACTTC.

This clonotype was picked up a small number of times. The chain uses TRBV3-1 and TRBJ2-1; 7 nucleotides align to TRBD2. The junction had 5 bases not matched to a gene; V was cut back by 0 bases and J by 0 bases. There are 17 residues in the CDR3. The germline CDR1 and CDR2 sequences are LGHDT and YNNKEL (reference sequence). The CDR3 sequence is CASSQEGGGSSYNEQFF. The CDR3 DNA is TGTGCCAGCAGCCAAGAAGGCGGCGGGAGCTCCTACAATGAGCAGTTCTTC.

This clonotype occurred many times. V is TRBV12-3 or TRBV12-4 and J is TRBJ2-5; D remains unclear. The CDR3 runs to 11 residues. Trimming took off 6 bases at V and 2 bases at J, with 4 bases between the two ends. The CDR3 sequence is CASSRQETQYF. The CDR3 region has the DNA TGTGCCAGCAGCCGTCAAGAGACCCAGTACTTC.

The genes are TRBV2 and TRBJ1-4; 7 positions match TRBD1. CDR1 and CDR2 from the germline V gene are SNHLY and FYNNEI. This CDR3 has 15 amino acids. V gave up 4 bases and J gave up 6 bases; unmatched junction bases: 8. CDR3 sequence: CASSANRGGDEKLFF. The DNA of the CDR3 is TGTGCCAGCAGTGCGAACAGGGGTGGGGATGAAAAACTGTTTTTT.

The chain has TRBV5-1 and TRBJ1-1; unclear D gene. Germline V CDR1 and CDR2: SGHRS, YFSETQ. The CDR3 is 13 amino acids. Trimming removed 2 bases from V and 1 base from J, with 6 bases in between. The CDR3 DNA reads TGCGCCAGCAGCTTTATACAGAACACTGAAGCTTTCTTT. This gives the protein CASSFIQNTEAFF.

This clonotype was found a few times. J is TRBJ2-1 and V is TRBV5-7; D uncertain. TRBV5-7 is noted as an ORF with a role that remains uncertain. V lost 0 bases and J lost 0, with 10 bases in between. CDR3 length: 16 residues. Here the CDR3 reads CASSLEARDSYNEQFF. The CDR3 nucleotides are TGTGCCAGCAGCTTGGAAGCTAGGGACTCCTACAATGAGCAGTTCTTC.